The 19 T cell receptor beta chains below come from one sample, sequenced in a study of CD8 T cells in ankylosing spondylitis. Overall study results and limits: Seemingly distinctive of ankylosing spondylitis blood was a TCR beta motif formed by eight highly homologous variants.

In TCRdb, the 5' RACE reads were re-called with MiXCR into one record per CDR3 protein. The repertoire holds some 840,000 distinct CDR3 sequences, with 12% as singletons. Their antigen targets remain unknown. Input material: blood, either unsorted or a sorted T cell fraction (not recorded which). The receptor set was obtained from a male donor with ankylosing spondylitis.

As concerns this clonotype: The junction and the germline gene differ at one end; a read error may be behind it. V usage is TRBV20-1 and J usage is TRBJ2-5, with D unclear. CDR3 length equals 12 residues. Germline loops: CDR1 DFQATT, CDR2 SNEGSKA (reference sequence). The CDR3 spells CSARESQETQHF. CDR3 sequence (DNA): TGCAGTGCTAGAGAAAGTCAGGAGACCCAGCACTTC.

In this sample, this clonotype turned up many times. The chain has TRBV5-1 and TRBJ2-7; possibly TRBD1 or TRBD2 for D (5 bases each). This CDR3 comprises 13 residues. Germline V gene data show CDR1 as SGHRS and CDR2 as YFSETQ. The V end was cut by 0 bases, the J end by 6 bases, with 10 bases between. CDR3 sequence (DNA): TGCGCCAGCAGCTTGGAACCGAGGGGCGAGCAGTACTTC. Translating gives CASSLEPRGEQYF.

This clonotype was detected ten times or more. The CDR3 DNA follows: TGCAGCGTTTGGAACCGGACTAGTACTAGCACAGATACGCAGTATTTT. Translation: CSVWNRTSTSTDTQYF. The V call is TRBV29-1, the J call TRBJ2-3; 7 bases agree with TRBD2. The J segment lost 0 bases and the V segment lost 5 bases, leaving 11 bases of the junction unmatched. This CDR3 contains 16 residues. Per the germline V gene, CDR1 is SQVTM and CDR2 is ANQGSEA.

This clonotype was detected ten times or more. At one of its ends the junction is not consistent with the germline gene, which may arise from a read error. The CDR3 DNA reads TGCGCCAGCAGCTTGGTGGCAGATACGCAGTATTTT. Residues: CASSLVADTQYF. The V gene is TRBV7-2, the J gene TRBJ2-3; D is unresolved. The germline V gene encodes CDR1 SGHTA and CDR2 FQGNSA. The CDR3 consists of 12 residues.

This clonotype came up a few times. V and J are TRBV5-1 and TRBJ2-2; D is undetermined. The V and J ends lost 4 bases and 4 bases respectively, with 14 bases between them. Per germline, CDR1 SGHRS and CDR2 YFSETQ. The CDR3 runs to 15 residues. The CDR3 nucleotides read TGCGCCAGCAGCCTCACGCATTCAGGCACCGGGGAGCTGTTTTTT. Encoded protein: CASSLTHSGTGELFF. Looking up the rest from reference TRBV5-1 and TRBJ2-2 gives the full variable domain: KAGVTQTPRYLIKTRGQQVTLSCSPISGHRSVSWYQQTPGQGLQFLFEYFSETQRNKGNFPGRFSGRQFSNSRSEMNVSTLELGDSALYLCASSLTHSGTGELFFGEGSRLTVL.

The CDR3 DNA follows: TGTGCCAGCAGGGGGTGGGACACTGAAGCTTTCTTT. Protein: CASRGWDTEAFF. The chain has TRBV6-5 and TRBJ1-1; D remains unclear. V was shortened by 6 bases and J by 3 bases, with 8 bases between the two germline ends. The V gene's germline CDR1 is MNHEY and CDR2 SVGAGI. The CDR3 length is 12 residues.

This clonotype was observed a few times. The chain links TRBV5-1 to TRBJ2-7; 7 positions match TRBD1. The V segment lost 4 bases and the J segment 4 bases; nucleotides outside the gene matches: 17. This CDR3 comprises 17 residues. Germline V gene sequence: CDR1 SGHRS, CDR2 YFSETQ. The CDR3 here is CASSAGHLLGTVYEQYF. In nucleotides, the CDR3 is TGCGCCAGCAGCGCCGGCCACCTCCTCGGGACAGTTTACGAGCAGTACTTC.

The chain combines TRBV20-1 with TRBJ1-1; D is unresolved. V lost 4 bases and J 7 bases, leaving 16 bases between the germline ends. Germline-derived CDR1 and CDR2 are DFQATT and SNEGSKA (reference sequence). CDR3 length: 13 amino acids. CDR3 amino acids: CSAIPSLVGEAFF. CDR3 DNA sequence: TGCAGTGCTATTCCATCTCTCGTGGGTGAAGCTTTCTTT.

V usage is TRBV6-1 and J usage is TRBJ2-7; D is perhaps TRBD1 or TRBD2 (6 bases each). This CDR3 has 14 residues. V lost 6 bases to trimming and J lost 4 bases, with 16 bases between them. Germline CDR1 reads MNHNS; CDR2 reads SASEGT. CDR3 in amino acids: CASREGTSFYEQYF. The DNA for the CDR3 is TGTGCCAGCAGGGAGGGGACATCCTTTTACGAGCAGTACTTC.

V is TRBV4-2 and J is TRBJ2-4; TRBD2 matches 8 bases. V gave up 1 base and J gave up 4 bases; unmatched junction bases: 3. CDR1 LGHNA and CDR2 YNFKEQ come from the germline V gene. The CDR3 has 15 residues. CDR3 protein: CASSQVAGSKNIQYF. The CDR3 nucleotides are TGTGCCAGCAGCCAAGTAGCGGGGAGTAAAAACATTCAGTACTTC.

This chain uses TRBV5-1 with TRBJ2-1; 10 bases map to TRBD2. The V segment lost 1 base and the J segment 10 bases; nucleotides outside the gene matches: 8. In germline, CDR1 is SGHRS, CDR2 YFSETQ. The CDR3 is 15 amino acids. DNA for the CDR3: TGCGCCAGCAGCTTGTCGCTAGCGGGAGTGAAGGAGCAGTTCTTC. Protein product: CASSLSLAGVKEQFF.

This clonotype occurred many times. The J gene is TRBJ2-7, the V gene TRBV11-2, with TRBD2 identical over 8 bases. Germline V gene lookup returns CDR1 SGHAT and CDR2 FQNNGV. Trimming at V came to 5 bases and at J to 1 base, leaving 4 bases not matched to a gene. The CDR3 runs to 14 residues. The CDR3 is CASSVTSGSYEQYF. The CDR3 bases are TGTGCCAGCAGCGTCACTAGCGGATCCTACGAGCAGTACTTC. The full variable domain, its missing parts supplied by reference TRBV11-2 and TRBJ2-7, is EAGVAQSPRYKIIEKRQSVAFWCNPISGHATLYWYQQILGQGPKLLIQFQNNGVVDDSQLPKDRFSAERLKGVDSTLKIQPAKLEDSAVYLCASSVTSGSYEQYFGPGTRLTVT.

This chain connects TRBV6-1 to TRBJ2-7; the D gene is possibly TRBD1 (6 bases). Germline loops: CDR1 MNHNS, CDR2 SASEGT. This CDR3 comprises 15 residues. With 3 bases removed from V and 3 bases from J, the gap between germline ends came to 15 bases. This CDR3 is CASSDMWGHHYEQYF. In nucleotides, the CDR3 is TGTGCCAGCAGTGACATGTGGGGACACCACTACGAGCAGTACTTC.

The J gene is TRBJ2-3, the V gene TRBV24-1, with 7 nucleotides matching TRBD1. The CDR3 consists of 15 residues. The ends lost 2 bases at V and 4 bases at J; junction bases unmatched: 5. In germline, CDR1 is KGHDR, CDR2 SFDVKD. The CDR3 region is CATSDWATGPDTQYF. CDR3 nucleotides: TGTGCCACCAGTGATTGGGCGACAGGGCCAGATACGCAGTATTTT.

This clonotype has a count of ten or more. This chain links TRBV5-1 with TRBJ1-1; a weak D match, TRBD1 (5 bases). The CDR3 spans 15 residues. Germline CDR1 SGHRS, CDR2 YFSETQ. V gave up 4 bases and J gave up 0 bases, with 13 bases separating them. The CDR3 nucleotides are TGCGCCAGCAGCCTACGACAGACCCTGAACACTGAAGCTTTCTTT. Protein: CASSLRQTLNTEAFF.

This clonotype was seen ten or more times. V usage is TRBV20-1 and J usage is TRBJ2-7, with D possibly being TRBD2 (7 bases). Germline-derived CDR1 and CDR2 are DFQATT and SNEGSKA (reference sequence). The CDR3 has 13 residues. V dropped 3 bases and J dropped 7 bases, with 16 bases sitting between them. The CDR3 protein is CSARSGGPDEQYF. CDR3 nucleotides: TGCAGTGCTAGGTCGGGGGGCCCGGATGAGCAGTACTTC.

This clonotype was seen more than once but under ten times. V usage is TRBV3-1 and J usage is TRBJ1-1; weak D call: TRBD1 (5 bases). CDR1 is LGHDT, CDR2 YNNKEL, per germline (reference sequence). This CDR3 contains 12 residues. V was shortened by 5 bases and J by 7 bases, with 11 bases between the two germline ends. This CDR3 reads CASSYGTLEAFF. DNA for the CDR3: TGTGCCAGCAGCTACGGGACTCTTGAAGCTTTCTTT. Complete variable domain (other parts from reference TRBV3-1 and TRBJ1-1): DTAVSQTPKYLVTQMGNDKSIKCEQNLGHDTMYWYKQDSKKFLKIMFSYNNKELIINETVPNRFSPKSPDKAHLNLHINSLELGDSAVYFCASSYGTLEAFFGQGTRLTVV.

This clonotype appeared a few times. The V gene is TRBV10-3, the J gene TRBJ1-2; 10 nucleotides agree with TRBD1. The CDR3 spans 12 residues. V lost 11 bases, J lost 7 bases, and 7 bases stayed unmatched. Germline V gene sequence: CDR1 ENHRY, CDR2 SYGVKD. The CDR3 reads CASTDRGPGYTF. As DNA, the CDR3 is TGTGCCTCAACCGACAGGGGGCCTGGCTACACCTTC.

This chain uses TRBV20-1 with TRBJ2-7, with D possibly matching TRBD1 (6 bases). The CDR3 spans 12 residues. Per germline, CDR1 DFQATT and CDR2 SNEGSKA (reference sequence). Trimming shortened V by 3 bases and J by 4 bases, and 10 bases separated the two germline ends. CDR3 sequence (DNA): TGCAGTGCTAGCCTACAGGGTTACGAGCAGTACTTC. As protein: CSASLQGYEQYF.